Below are 17 T cell receptor beta chains sequenced from a single sample in a study of identical twins (dated by TCRdb to 2015 to 2016). Library preparation employed 5' RACE. TCRdb shows the sequencer as Illumina HiSeq 2000. TCRdb trimmed the raw reads at Q25, called clones with MiXCR and kept productive beta chains. Rows are combined by CDR3 protein, so each entry shows the most common genes and DNA. Within this sample are around 240,000 distinct CDR3 sequences, with roughly 7% of them counted one time only. The top ten constitute roughly 3.6% of the sample. These data are also associated with another study on yellow fever vaccine responses in identical twins.

The specimen was memory (CD45RO+) T cells sorted from blood. The intended sense of this specimen's cell subset or site label: CD45RO+ enriched T cells. The receptors here all came from a woman in her late teens or twenties in good health.

This clonotype was counted a few times. This chain joins TRBV7-8 and TRBJ1-4; D not certain. The V gene lost 6 bases and the J gene lost 8 bases, with 19 bases spanning the gap. From germline, CDR1 is SGHVS and CDR2 FQNEAQ. The CDR3 sequence is 15 residues long. CDR3 DNA: TGTGCCAGCAGACCTACCCCGGTTAGCCAGGAAAAACTGTTTTTT. As protein: CASRPTPVSQEKLFF.

Many counts were recorded for this clonotype. This rearrangement joins TRBV12-3 or TRBV12-4 to TRBJ1-5; D remains ambiguous. Trimming pared 2 bases from V and 10 bases from J, leaving 9 bases between. The CDR3 is 12 amino acids. As DNA, the CDR3 is TGTGCCAGCAGTTTACATTCTTCTCCCCAGCATTTT. It yields the protein CASSLHSSPQHF.

This clonotype has at least ten counts. The chain links TRBV28 to TRBJ2-1, with D tentatively TRBD1 (6 bases). CDR1 and CDR2 from the germline V gene are MDHEN and SYDVKM. V was trimmed by 8 bases and J by 0 bases, leaving 20 bases between them. CDR3 length: 17 residues. The CDR3 DNA follows: TGTGCCAGCCTGCAACGGACAGCAGGAAGCTCCTACAATGAGCAGTTCTTC. This gives the protein CASLQRTAGSSYNEQFF. The full variable domain, in which reference TRBV28 and TRBJ2-1 provide the parts outside the CDR3, is DVKVTQSSRYLVKRTGEKVFLECVQDMDHENMFWYRQDPGLGLRLIYFSYDVKMKEKGDIPEGYSVSREKKERFSLILESASTNQTSMYLCASLQRTAGSSYNEQFFGPGTRLTVL.

This clonotype was recorded many times. This rearrangement joins TRBV29-1 to TRBJ2-7; TRBD2 matches at 7 bases. V lost 5 bases, J lost 2 bases, and 9 bases stayed unmatched. The length of the CDR3 is 14 residues. CDR1 SQVTM and CDR2 ANQGSEA come from the germline V gene. DNA of the CDR3: TGCAGCGTTCTACTGAGCGGGGCAGCCTACGAGCAGTACTTC. Amino acid sequence: CSVLLSGAAYEQYF.

This clonotype has just a few counts. The chain is built from TRBV20-1 and TRBJ1-1; D possibly corresponds to TRBD1 (5 bases). Germline loops: CDR1 DFQATT, CDR2 SNEGSKA (reference sequence). V dropped 6 bases and J dropped 7 bases, with 24 bases sitting between them. This CDR3 is built from 15 residues. CDR3 region: CSASRQTKGRFEAFF. The CDR3 nucleotides read TGCAGTGCATCCCGACAGACGAAGGGACGATTTGAAGCTTTCTTT.

This clonotype was seen a few times. The CDR3 region is CSARDPDRGEQYV. CDR3 bases: TGCAGTGCTAGAGATCCTGACAGGGGCGAGCAGTACGTC. The rearrangement uses TRBV20-1 and TRBJ2-7; 8 bases match TRBD1. The V and J ends lost 0 bases and 6 bases, in that order; junction bases with no gene match: 4. CDR1 DFQATT and CDR2 SNEGSKA come from the germline V gene (reference sequence). The CDR3 runs 13 residues.

There are a few counts of this clonotype. The chain is built from TRBV6-1 and TRBJ2-7; perhaps TRBD1 as D (5 bases). Germline V gene lookup returns CDR1 MNHNS and CDR2 SASEGT. V was cut by 8 bases and J by 0 bases, with 14 bases left in between. This CDR3 is 14 amino acids long. In nucleotides, the CDR3 is TGTGCCAGCGGGGCTGGTCCGAGCTCCTACGAGCAGTACTTC. Translation: CASGAGPSSYEQYF.

This clonotype was observed a handful of times. The chain recombines TRBV24-1 with TRBJ2-5; D is unclear. Looked up from germline, CDR1 is KGHDR and CDR2 is SFDVKD. Trimming removed 0 bases from V and 2 bases from J, with 9 bases in between. The CDR3 contains 15 residues. DNA for the CDR3: TGTGCCACCAGTGATTTGGCAGGCCTTCAAGAGACCCAGTACTTC. Translated, it gives CATSDLAGLQETQYF.

In its sample, this clonotype was seen many times. A read error may produce the germline difference seen at one junction end. V usage is TRBV3-1 and J usage is TRBJ2-1; D gene unclear. The length of the CDR3 is 13 residues. Germline values: CDR1 LGHDT, CDR2 YNNKEL (reference sequence). The DNA of the CDR3 is TGTGCCAGCAGCCTTCCGCTCGAGCCTCTAATCGTCTTC. Residues: CASSLPLEPLIVF.

This clonotype showed up just a few times. V is TRBV2 and J is TRBJ1-5; 8 bases are a match to TRBD1. Germline-derived CDR1 and CDR2 are SNHLY and FYNNEI. CDR3 length: 14 residues. V trimming: 4 bases; J trimming: 4 bases; junction bases outside the gene matches: 3. CDR3 protein: CASSAQGGNQPQHF. The CDR3 region has the DNA TGTGCCAGCAGTGCACAGGGGGGGAATCAGCCCCAGCATTTT. Combining the CDR3 with reference TRBV2 and TRBJ1-5 gives the whole variable domain EPEVTQTPSHQVTQMGQEVILRCVPISNHLYFYWYRQILGQKVEFLVSFYNNEISEKSEIFDDQFSVERPDGSNFTLKIRSTKLEDSAMYFCASSAQGGNQPQHFGDGTRLSIL.

This clonotype was recorded many times. The chain recombines TRBV10-3 with TRBJ1-2; 9 nucleotides align to TRBD1. CDR3 length: 14 residues. Trimming cost V 6 bases and J 5 bases; bases outside gene matches: 7. Germline CDR1 reads ENHRY; CDR2 reads SYGVKD. CDR3 nucleotide sequence: TGTGCCATCAGATCCGACAGGGGGGAGTATGGCTACACCTTC. Its translation: CAIRSDRGEYGYTF.

This clonotype has a handful of counts. J is TRBJ1-1 and V is TRBV6-1; 7 bases align to TRBD1. V was pared by 5 bases and J by 6 bases, with 12 bases of the junction left unmatched. The germline CDR1 and CDR2 sequences are MNHNS and SASEGT. The CDR3 totals 15 residues. This chain's CDR3 is CASSIADRILAEAFF. The CDR3 DNA is TGTGCCAGCAGTATCGCGGACAGGATCCTCGCTGAAGCTTTCTTT.

V usage is TRBV5-1 and J usage is TRBJ2-5; TRBD2 is a possible D gene (5 bases). This CDR3 region has 16 residues. The V gene lost 8 bases and the J gene lost 3 bases, with 23 bases spanning the gap. Germline V gene data show CDR1 as SGHRS and CDR2 as YFSETQ. This CDR3 reads CASSYRGVAPEETQYF. For the CDR3, the DNA is TGCGCCAGTTCGTACCGGGGAGTAGCGCCCGAAGAGACCCAGTACTTC.

This clonotype has more than one count but fewer than ten. J is TRBJ2-1 and V is TRBV12-3 or TRBV12-4; D tentatively fits TRBD1 or TRBD2 (6 bases each). There are 14 residues in the CDR3. Trimming left V 5 bases short and J 6 bases short, with 14 bases between. CDR3: CASSPGGPVNEQFF. Written as DNA, the CDR3 is TGTGCCAGCAGTCCTGGGGGGCCCGTCAATGAGCAGTTCTTC.

This clonotype was counted a few times. This chain uses TRBV7-9 with TRBJ2-1; maybe TRBD2 (6 bases). Per the germline V gene, CDR1 is SEHNR and CDR2 is FQNEAQ (reference sequence). This CDR3 has 15 amino acids. Trimming shortened V by 2 bases and J by 8 bases, and 16 bases separated the two germline ends. CDR3: CASSLRSSSADEQFF. Written as DNA, the CDR3 is TGTGCCAGCAGCTTAAGGTCGTCTAGCGCCGATGAGCAGTTCTTC.

This clonotype showed up many times. V gene TRBV6-2 or TRBV6-3 combines with J gene TRBJ2-1; D is unresolved. Trimming pared 2 bases from V and 7 bases from J, leaving 6 bases between. The CDR3 sequence is 12 residues long. From germline, CDR1 is MNHEY and CDR2 SVGEGT. The CDR3: CASSYIGNEQFF. In DNA, the CDR3 is TGTGCCAGCAGTTACATTGGAAATGAGCAGTTCTTC.

V and J are TRBV20-1 and TRBJ2-7; D might be TRBD2 (5 bases). Germline-derived CDR1 and CDR2 are DFQATT and SNEGSKA (reference sequence). CDR3 length equals 14 residues. V gave up 6 bases and J gave up 0 bases, with 15 bases separating them. DNA for the CDR3: TGCAGTGCGGAAACTTTGGGGAGCTCCTACGAGCAGTACGTC. Translating gives CSAETLGSSYEQYV.